Listed below are T cell receptor beta chains from one sample, sequenced in a study of T cell responses to AZD1222 COVID-19 vaccine. The method was immunoSEQ multiplex PCR; TCRdb's version includes in-frame clones alone and lacks a portion of them. The profile shows about 150,000 clones, more than 85% of them singletons. Sequencing used peripheral blood, obtained on day 0 of AZD1222 vaccination. These receptors all come from an adult in good health. The CDR3 runs from the conserved cysteine through the conserved F or W. D genes are given only for firm matches. Some rows mark clone size as missing; the rest say once, few, many or name a class of expanded clone.

CDR3 protein,CDR3 DNA,V gene,clone size,J gene,D gene
CASSLTGATTDTQYF,TGTGCCAGCAGTTTGACAGGAGCAACCACAGATACGCAGTATTTT,TRBV27,NA,TRBJ2-3,NA
CASSSGNEQFF,TGTGCCAGCAGTTCCGGCAATGAGCAGTTCTTC,TRBV27,NA,TRBJ2-1,NA
CASKLTGANTEAFF,TGTGCCAGCAAACTAACCGGAGCGAACACTGAAGCTTTCTTT,TRBV7-9,NA,TRBJ1-1,NA
CASSPILDSISGNEQFF,TGTGCCAGCAGCCCAATACTCGACTCGATCTCCGGTAATGAGCAGTTCTTC,TRBV4-2,NA,TRBJ2-1,NA
CASSPGTGISGNTIYF,TGTGCCAGCAGCCCCGGGACAGGGATCTCTGGAAACACCATATATTTT,TRBV6-6,NA,TRBJ1-3,TRBD1
CATSRENSNQPQHF,TGTGCCACCTCCCGGGAAAATAGCAATCAGCCCCAGCATTTT,TRBV19,NA,TRBJ1-5,NA
CASRTAHPGLAGFQETQYF,TGTGCCAGCAGAACAGCCCATCCGGGACTAGCGGGGTTCCAAGAGACCCAGTACTTC,TRBV2,few,TRBJ2-5,TRBD2
CASSVAGVAPSQETQYF,TGTGCCAGCAGCGTAGCTGGGGTAGCCCCCTCCCAAGAGACCCAGTACTTC,TRBV9,few,TRBJ2-5,NA
CASSYRSDRVQPQHF,TGTGCCAGCAGTTACCGATCTGACAGGGTCCAGCCCCAGCATTTT,TRBV6-5,NA,TRBJ1-5,TRBD1
CASKPAGNTEAFF,TGTGCCAGTAAGCCGGCGGGGAACACTGAAGCTTTCTTT,TRBV19,NA,TRBJ1-1,NA
CASSLIPPTHDFF,TGTGCCAGTAGTCTTATACCGCCGACCCACGATTTCTTC,TRBV19,NA,TRBJ2-1,NA
CAISDLGGYTF,TGTGCCATCAGTGATCTGGGGGGCTACACCTTC,TRBV10-3,once,TRBJ1-2,NA
CASSYHAGVDTGELFF,TGTGCCAGCAGTTACCACGCGGGGGTGGACACCGGGGAGCTGTTTTTT,TRBV6-5,NA,TRBJ2-2,TRBD2
CASSHARQNTEAFF,TGTGCCAGCAGTCACGCCAGACAGAACACTGAAGCTTTCTTT,TRBV6-5,NA,TRBJ1-1,NA
CASRDGTGLGTEAFF,TGTGCCAGTAGGGACGGGACAGGGCTTGGCACTGAAGCTTTCTTT,TRBV19,few,TRBJ1-1,TRBD1
CASSLSHRTRGTEAFF,TGCGCCAGCAGCTTGTCCCACAGGACCCGGGGCACTGAAGCTTTCTTT,TRBV5-1,NA,TRBJ1-1,NA
CASSSGGPPEQYF,TGTGCCAGCAGTTCGGGAGGTCCCCCCGAGCAGTACTTC,TRBV6-5,NA,TRBJ2-7,TRBD2
CASSKDRTGNTGELFF,TGTGCCAGCAGCAAAGATCGGACAGGGAACACCGGGGAGCTGTTTTTT,TRBV21-1,NA,TRBJ2-2,NA
CASSSRQGVNSPLHF,TGTGCCAGCAGCTCCAGGCAGGGGGTCAATTCACCCCTCCACTTT,TRBV7-3,NA,TRBJ1-6,TRBD1
CASSSGHADGYGYTF,TGTGCCAGCAGCTCGGGACACGCCGATGGCTATGGCTACACCTTC,TRBV7-2,NA,TRBJ1-2,NA
CASAGGVAYEQYF,TGTGCCAGTGCGGGGGGCGTCGCCTACGAGCAGTACTTC,TRBV12-3/TRBV12-4,NA,TRBJ2-7,TRBD2
CASSLQGPGEQYF,TGTGCCAGCAGTCTACAGGGGCCTGGCGAGCAGTACTTC,TRBV27,NA,TRBJ2-7,TRBD1
CASSPRRQGGAGNTIYF,TGTGCCAGCAGCCCCCGCCGACAGGGCGGTGCGGGAAACACCATATATTTT,TRBV2,NA,TRBJ1-3,TRBD1
CASSLEATEAFF,TGCGCCAGCAGCTTGGAAGCGACTGAAGCTTTCTTT,TRBV5-1,NA,TRBJ1-1,NA
CASSQDLAGETQYF,TGTGCCAGCAGCCAAGACCTAGCGGGAGAGACCCAGTACTTC,TRBV4-2,once,TRBJ2-5,TRBD2
CASSLRDRYSPLHF,TGTGCCAGCAGCTTACGGGACAGGTATTCACCCCTCCACTTT,TRBV13,NA,TRBJ1-6,TRBD1
CAISDLKTRNTGELFF,TGTGCCATCAGTGACCTTAAGACAAGGAACACCGGGGAGCTGTTTTTT,TRBV10-3,NA,TRBJ2-2,NA
CASSQGSSSWDEQYF,TGCGCCAGCAGCCAAGGCTCGAGCTCTTGGGACGAGCAGTACTTC,TRBV4-3,NA,TRBJ2-7,NA
CASSLGAGTGVYGYTF,TGTGCCAGCAGTCTTGGGGCCGGGACAGGAGTCTATGGCTACACCTTC,TRBV28,NA,TRBJ1-2,TRBD1
CASSGTGFYEQYF,TGTGCCAGCAGTGGGACAGGGTTCTACGAGCAGTACTTC,TRBV6-2/TRBV6-3,NA,TRBJ2-7,TRBD1
CASSLAAGGYEQYF,TGTGCCAGCAGCTTGGCTGCAGGGGGATACGAGCAGTACTTC,TRBV5-8,NA,TRBJ2-7,TRBD1
CASSNGTGNDEQYF,TGTGCCAGCAGCAACGGGACAGGGAACGACGAGCAGTACTTC,TRBV21-1,NA,TRBJ2-7,NA
CASSQVAGPNQPQHF,TGCGCCAGCAGCCAAGTTGCCGGTCCCAATCAGCCCCAGCATTTT,TRBV4-3,NA,TRBJ1-5,NA
CASSKVAYEQYF,TGTGCCAGCAGCAAAGTTGCCTACGAGCAGTACTTC,TRBV21-1,NA,TRBJ2-7,NA
CASSSWTSGMVEQYF,TGTGCCAGCAGCTCGTGGACTAGCGGGATGGTCGAGCAGTACTTC,TRBV5-6,NA,TRBJ2-7,TRBD2
CATSDRQGTHGELFF,TGTGCCACCAGTGATCGACAGGGGACCCACGGGGAGCTGTTTTTT,TRBV24-1,NA,TRBJ2-2,TRBD1
CASSLRGLNTEAFF,TGTGCCAGCAGCTTGCGGGGATTGAACACTGAAGCTTTCTTT,TRBV5-4,NA,TRBJ1-1,NA
CASSGRGPNYGYTF,TGTGCCAGCAGCGGCAGGGGGCCAAACTATGGCTACACCTTC,TRBV9,few,TRBJ1-2,TRBD1
CASSPGRASSLSEKLFF,TGTGCCAGCAGCCCCGGCCGCGCTTCAAGTCTGAGTGAAAAACTGTTTTTT,TRBV5-8,NA,TRBJ1-4,NA
CASRVVGGELFF,TGTGCCAGCAGGGTTGTTGGCGGGGAGCTGTTTTTT,TRBV28,NA,TRBJ2-2,NA
CATATRTRNTEAFF,TGTGCCACCGCAACCCGGACAAGGAACACTGAAGCTTTCTTT,TRBV15,NA,TRBJ1-1,NA
CASSTSGGGQPQHF,TGTGCCAGCAGCACCTCGGGGGGAGGACAGCCCCAGCATTTT,TRBV7-2,NA,TRBJ1-5,NA
CATAEGWTRSYEQYF,TGTGCCACCGCTGAGGGATGGACCCGCTCCTACGAGCAGTACTTC,TRBV15,once,TRBJ2-7,NA
CASSPGQGVVNEQFF,TGCGCCAGCAGCCCAGGACAGGGGGTAGTGAATGAGCAGTTCTTC,TRBV5-1,NA,TRBJ2-1,TRBD1
CASSLGGLGYGYTF,TGTGCCAGCAGCTTGGGGGGGCTTGGCTATGGCTACACCTTC,TRBV27,once,TRBJ1-2,NA
CASSPRTGNTEAFF,TGTGCCAGCAGTCCAAGGACAGGGAACACTGAAGCTTTCTTT,TRBV5-4,NA,TRBJ1-1,TRBD1
CASSSPGRAGTGQYF,TGTGCCAGCAGCTCGCCAGGGCGTGCGGGGACCGGGCAGTACTTC,TRBV5-5,NA,TRBJ2-7,NA
CSVGREIHTGELFF,TGCAGCGTTGGGCGGGAGATTCACACCGGGGAGCTGTTTTTT,TRBV29-1,NA,TRBJ2-2,TRBD2
CASSVPDPVGTQYF,TGTGCCAGCAGCGTCCCGGACCCAGTGGGGACCCAGTACTTC,TRBV5-4,NA,TRBJ2-5,NA
CASSGGSRTDTQYF,TGTGCCAGCTCAGGCGGGAGTCGGACAGATACGCAGTATTTT,TRBV27,NA,TRBJ2-3,TRBD2
CASSHGPETQYF,TGTGCCAGCAGCCACGGGCCAGAGACCCAGTACTTC,TRBV6-5,NA,TRBJ2-5,NA
CSVPQGATNEKLFF,TGCAGCGTTCCGCAGGGTGCAACTAATGAAAAACTGTTTTTT,TRBV29-1,NA,TRBJ1-4,NA
CSAQGQGGYGGTEQYF,TGCAGCGCCCAAGGCCAAGGGGGATATGGCGGGACCGAGCAGTACTTC,TRBV29-1,NA,TRBJ2-7,NA
CASSAPGRLTSGSAYEQYF,TGTGCCAGCAGCGCCCCGGGGCGGTTGACTAGCGGGAGCGCCTACGAGCAGTACTTC,TRBV7-2,NA,TRBJ2-7,TRBD2
CASSVGDLGTYEQYF,TGTGCCAGCAGCGTGGGAGACTTGGGCACCTACGAGCAGTACTTC,TRBV7-8,NA,TRBJ2-7,NA